This T cell receptor beta chain was captured in a study of preoperative IRX-2 immunotherapy in early breast cancer. The CDR3 length is 14 residues. This sample's treatment: preoperative locoregional IRX-2 cytokine immunotherapy. Sequenced by immunoSEQ multiplex PCR; TCRdb stores in-frame clones only, minus some. In the table there are around 30,000 clones, 70% to 85% of which are singletons. The sequence came from a human donor with breast cancer. The specimen was taken from a patient treated with IRX-2 immunotherapy. This sequence joins TRBV7-5 and TRBJ1-1. TRBV7-5 is reported as a pseudogene. The CDR3 region has the DNA TGTGCCAGCAGCTTGTACGGCCCACACACTGAAGCTTTCTTT. As protein: CASSLYGPHTEAFF.